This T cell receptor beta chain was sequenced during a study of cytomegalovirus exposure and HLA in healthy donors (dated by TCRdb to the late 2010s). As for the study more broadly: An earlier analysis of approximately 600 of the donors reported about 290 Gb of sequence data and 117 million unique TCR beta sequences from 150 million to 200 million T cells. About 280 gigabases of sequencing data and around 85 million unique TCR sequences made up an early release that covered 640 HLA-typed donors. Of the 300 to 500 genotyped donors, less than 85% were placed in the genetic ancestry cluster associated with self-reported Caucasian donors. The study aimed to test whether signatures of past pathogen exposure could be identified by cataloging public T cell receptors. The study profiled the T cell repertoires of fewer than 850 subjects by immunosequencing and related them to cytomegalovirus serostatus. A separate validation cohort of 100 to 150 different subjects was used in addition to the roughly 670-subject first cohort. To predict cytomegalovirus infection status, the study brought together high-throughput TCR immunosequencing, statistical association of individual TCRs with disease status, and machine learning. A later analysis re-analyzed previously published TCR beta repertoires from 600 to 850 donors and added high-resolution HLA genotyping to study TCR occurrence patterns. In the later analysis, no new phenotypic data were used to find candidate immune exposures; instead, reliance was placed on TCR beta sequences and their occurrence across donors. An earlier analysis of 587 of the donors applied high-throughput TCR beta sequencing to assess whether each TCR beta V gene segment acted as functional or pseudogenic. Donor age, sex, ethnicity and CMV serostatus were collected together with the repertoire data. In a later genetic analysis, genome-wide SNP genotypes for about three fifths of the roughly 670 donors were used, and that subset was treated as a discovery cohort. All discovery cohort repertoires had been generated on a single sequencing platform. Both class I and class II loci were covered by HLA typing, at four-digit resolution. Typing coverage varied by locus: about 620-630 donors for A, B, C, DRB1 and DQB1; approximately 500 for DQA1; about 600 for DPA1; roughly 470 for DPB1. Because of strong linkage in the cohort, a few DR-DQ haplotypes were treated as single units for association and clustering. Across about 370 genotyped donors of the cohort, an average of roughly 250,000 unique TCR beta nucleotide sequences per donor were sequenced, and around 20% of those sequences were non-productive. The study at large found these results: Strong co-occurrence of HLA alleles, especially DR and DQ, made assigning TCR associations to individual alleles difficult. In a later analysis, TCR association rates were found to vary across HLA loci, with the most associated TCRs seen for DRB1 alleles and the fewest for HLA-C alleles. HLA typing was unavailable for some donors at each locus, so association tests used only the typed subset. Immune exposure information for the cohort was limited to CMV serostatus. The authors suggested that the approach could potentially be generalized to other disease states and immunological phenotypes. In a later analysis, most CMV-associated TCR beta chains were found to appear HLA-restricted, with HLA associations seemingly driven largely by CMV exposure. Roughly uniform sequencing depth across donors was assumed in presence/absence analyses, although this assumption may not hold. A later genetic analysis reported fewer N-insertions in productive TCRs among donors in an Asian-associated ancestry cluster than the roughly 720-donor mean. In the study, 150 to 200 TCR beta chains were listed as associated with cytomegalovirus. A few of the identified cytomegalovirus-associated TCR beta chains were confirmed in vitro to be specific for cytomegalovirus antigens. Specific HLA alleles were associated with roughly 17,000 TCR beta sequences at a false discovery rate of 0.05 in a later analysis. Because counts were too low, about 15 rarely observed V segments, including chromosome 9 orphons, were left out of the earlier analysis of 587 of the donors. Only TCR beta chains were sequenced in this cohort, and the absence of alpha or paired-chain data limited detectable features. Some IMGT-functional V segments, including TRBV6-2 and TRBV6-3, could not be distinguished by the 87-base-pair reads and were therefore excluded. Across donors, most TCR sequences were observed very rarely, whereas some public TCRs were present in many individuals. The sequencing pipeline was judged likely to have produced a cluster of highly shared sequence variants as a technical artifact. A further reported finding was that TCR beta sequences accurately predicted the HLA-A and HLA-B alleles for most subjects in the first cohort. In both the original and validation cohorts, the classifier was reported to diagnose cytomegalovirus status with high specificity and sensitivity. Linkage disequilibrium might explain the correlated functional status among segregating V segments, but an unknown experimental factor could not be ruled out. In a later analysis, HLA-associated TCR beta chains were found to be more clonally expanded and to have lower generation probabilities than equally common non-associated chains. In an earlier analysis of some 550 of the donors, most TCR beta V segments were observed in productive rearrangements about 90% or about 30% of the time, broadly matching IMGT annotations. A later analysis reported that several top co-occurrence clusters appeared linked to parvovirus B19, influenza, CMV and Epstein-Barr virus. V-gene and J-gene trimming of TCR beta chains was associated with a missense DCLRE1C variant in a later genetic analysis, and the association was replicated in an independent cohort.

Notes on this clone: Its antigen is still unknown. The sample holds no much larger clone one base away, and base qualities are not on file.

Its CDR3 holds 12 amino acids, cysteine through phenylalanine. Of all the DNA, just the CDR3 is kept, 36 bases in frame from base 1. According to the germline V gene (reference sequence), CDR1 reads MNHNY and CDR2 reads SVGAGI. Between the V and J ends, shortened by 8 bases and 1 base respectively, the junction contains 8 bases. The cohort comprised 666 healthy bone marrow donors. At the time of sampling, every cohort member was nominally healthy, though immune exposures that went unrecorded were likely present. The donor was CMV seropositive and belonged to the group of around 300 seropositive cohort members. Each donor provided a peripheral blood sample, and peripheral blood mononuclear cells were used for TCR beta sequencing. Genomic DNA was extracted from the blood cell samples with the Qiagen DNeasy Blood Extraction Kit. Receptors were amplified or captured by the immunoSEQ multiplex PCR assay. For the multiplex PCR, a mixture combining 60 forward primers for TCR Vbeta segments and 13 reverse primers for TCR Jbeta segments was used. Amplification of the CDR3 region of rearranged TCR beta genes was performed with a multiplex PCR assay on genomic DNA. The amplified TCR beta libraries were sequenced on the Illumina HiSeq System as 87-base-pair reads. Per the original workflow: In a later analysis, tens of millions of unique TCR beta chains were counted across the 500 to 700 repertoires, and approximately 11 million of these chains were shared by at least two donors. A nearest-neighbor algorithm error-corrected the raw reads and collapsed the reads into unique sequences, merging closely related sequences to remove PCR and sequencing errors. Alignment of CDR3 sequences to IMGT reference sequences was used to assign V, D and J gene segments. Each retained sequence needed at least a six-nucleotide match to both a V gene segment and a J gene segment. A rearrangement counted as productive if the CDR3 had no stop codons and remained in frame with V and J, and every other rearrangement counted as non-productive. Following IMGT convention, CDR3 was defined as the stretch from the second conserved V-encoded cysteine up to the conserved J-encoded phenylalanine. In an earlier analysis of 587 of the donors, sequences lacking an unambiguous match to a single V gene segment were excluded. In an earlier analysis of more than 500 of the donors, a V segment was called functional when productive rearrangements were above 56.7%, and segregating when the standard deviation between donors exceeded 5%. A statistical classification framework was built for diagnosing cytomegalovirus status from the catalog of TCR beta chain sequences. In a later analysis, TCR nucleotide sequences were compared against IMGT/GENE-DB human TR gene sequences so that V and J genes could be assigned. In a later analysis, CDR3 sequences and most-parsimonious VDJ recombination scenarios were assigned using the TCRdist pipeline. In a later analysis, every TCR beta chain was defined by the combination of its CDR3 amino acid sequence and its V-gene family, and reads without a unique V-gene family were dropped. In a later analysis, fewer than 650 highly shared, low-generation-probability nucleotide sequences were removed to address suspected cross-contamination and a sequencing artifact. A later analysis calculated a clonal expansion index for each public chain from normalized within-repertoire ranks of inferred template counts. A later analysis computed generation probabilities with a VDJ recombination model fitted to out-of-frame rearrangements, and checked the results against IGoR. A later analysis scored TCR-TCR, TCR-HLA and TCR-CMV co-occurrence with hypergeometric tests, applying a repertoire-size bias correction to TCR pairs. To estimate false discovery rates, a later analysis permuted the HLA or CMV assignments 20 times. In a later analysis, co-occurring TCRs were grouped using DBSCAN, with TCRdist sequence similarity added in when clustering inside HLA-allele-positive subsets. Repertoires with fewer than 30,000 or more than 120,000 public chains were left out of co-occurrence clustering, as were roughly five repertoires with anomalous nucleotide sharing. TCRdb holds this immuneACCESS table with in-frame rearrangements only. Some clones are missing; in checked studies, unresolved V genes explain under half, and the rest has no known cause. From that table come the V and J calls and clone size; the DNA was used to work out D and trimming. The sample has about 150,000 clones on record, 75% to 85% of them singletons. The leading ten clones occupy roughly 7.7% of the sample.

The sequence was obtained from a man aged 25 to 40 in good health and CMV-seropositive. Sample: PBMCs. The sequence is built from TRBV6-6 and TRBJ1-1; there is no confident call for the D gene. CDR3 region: CASAFGNTEAFF. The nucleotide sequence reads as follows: TGTGCCAGCGCCTTCGGGAACACTGAAGCTTTCTTT.